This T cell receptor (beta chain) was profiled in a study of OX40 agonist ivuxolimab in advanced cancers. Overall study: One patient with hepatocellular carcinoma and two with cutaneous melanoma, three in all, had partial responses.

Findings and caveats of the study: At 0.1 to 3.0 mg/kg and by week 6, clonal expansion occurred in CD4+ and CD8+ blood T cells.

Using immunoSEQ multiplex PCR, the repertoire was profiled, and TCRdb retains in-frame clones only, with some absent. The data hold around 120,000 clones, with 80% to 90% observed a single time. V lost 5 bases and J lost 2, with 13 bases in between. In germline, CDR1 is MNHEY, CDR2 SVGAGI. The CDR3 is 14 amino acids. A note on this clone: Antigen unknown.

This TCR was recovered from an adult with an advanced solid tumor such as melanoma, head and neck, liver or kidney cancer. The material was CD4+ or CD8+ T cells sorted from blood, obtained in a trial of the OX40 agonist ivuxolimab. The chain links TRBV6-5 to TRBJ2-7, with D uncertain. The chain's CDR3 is CASSNWGVTYEQYF. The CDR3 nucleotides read TGTGCCAGCAGTAACTGGGGTGTCACCTACGAGCAGTACTTC.